Shown below are 23 T cell receptor beta chains from a single sample sequenced in a study of cytomegalovirus exposure and HLA in healthy donors. This PCR relied on a set of 60 Vbeta primers and 13 Jbeta primers. TCRdb's copy holds only in-frame clones and misses some; the assay was immunoSEQ multiplex PCR. Seen here are 250,000 to 350,000 clones, 86% observed once, and the top ten hold less than 4%. Sequencing was carried out using PBMCs. All receptors derive from a man aged 35 to 55 in good health and CMV-seropositive.

This sequence joins TRBV19 and TRBJ1-2, with D hard to call. With 4 bases removed from V and 3 bases from J, the gap between germline ends came to 18 bases. This CDR3 comprises 16 residues. The germline gives CDR1 LNHDA, CDR2 SQIVND (reference sequence). CDR3 residues: CASSTPESAGYYGYTF. The DNA for the CDR3 is TGTGCCAGTAGTACCCCGGAGTCGGCGGGGTACTATGGCTACACCTTC.

This clone came up once. This chain uses TRBV27 with TRBJ2-3; D is possibly TRBD2 (5 bases). The V and J ends lost 6 bases and 9 bases respectively, with 13 bases between them. Germline V gene sequence: CDR1 MNHEY, CDR2 SMNVEV (reference sequence). The CDR3 sequence is 12 residues long. The CDR3 DNA reads as TGTGCCAGCAGCGCCAGGAGGAGCACGCAGTATTTT. This encodes CASSARRSTQYF.

This sequence joins TRBV19 and TRBJ2-1; TRBD2 is a possible D gene (6 bases). Germline CDR1 reads LNHDA; CDR2 reads SQIVND (reference sequence). Trimming left V 0 bases short and J 3 bases short, with 9 bases between. The CDR3 totals 15 residues. CDR3: CASSIEPGVYNEQFF. The CDR3, as DNA: TGTGCCAGTAGTATAGAACCGGGAGTCTACAATGAGCAGTTCTTC.

The chain couples TRBV28 to TRBJ2-7; D is undetermined. From germline, CDR1 is MDHEN and CDR2 SYDVKM. There are 12 residues in the CDR3. The ends were cut back, 3 bases at V and 5 bases at J, with 8 bases in the middle. The CDR3 sequence is CASSFLVHEQYF. The CDR3 DNA follows: TGTGCCAGCAGTTTTTTAGTCCACGAGCAGTACTTC.

V usage is TRBV14 and J usage is TRBJ2-7; TRBD1 aligns across 9 bases. Germline-derived CDR1 and CDR2 are SGHDN and FVKESK. The CDR3 is 14 residues long. With V trimmed by 3 bases and J by 6 bases, 6 bases remained unmatched. The DNA of the CDR3 is TGTGCCAGCAGCCAGAGAACAGGGGGCGGCGAGCAGTACTTC. This gives the protein CASSQRTGGGEQYF.

The V call is TRBV27, the J call TRBJ2-1, with a weak D call TRBD2 (6 bases). The CDR3 extends over 17 amino acids. From germline, CDR1 is MNHEY and CDR2 SMNVEV (reference sequence). The V end lost 7 bases, the J end lost 4 bases, and 23 bases lay between the germline ends. CDR3 amino acids: CASIRTSSSGPYNEQFF. The CDR3, as DNA: TGTGCCAGCATCAGAACGTCATCGAGCGGGCCGTACAATGAGCAGTTCTTC.

The chain uses TRBV5-1 and TRBJ2-3; the D gene is possibly TRBD2 (5 bases). The germline V and J ends were trimmed by 4 bases and 0 bases, with 12 bases remaining between them. The CDR3 sequence is 15 residues long. Per germline, CDR1 SGHRS and CDR2 YFSETQ. The CDR3: CASSLAGFSTDTQYF. DNA for the CDR3: TGCGCCAGCAGCCTGGCGGGTTTTAGCACAGATACGCAGTATTTT.

The gene calls are TRBV29-1 and TRBJ2-7; weak D call: TRBD1 (6 bases). This CDR3 has 12 residues. V was shortened by 5 bases and J by 3 bases, with 11 bases between the two germline ends. Germline V CDR1 and CDR2: SQVTM, ANQGSEA. DNA of the CDR3: TGCAGCGTTATGACAGGACTCTACGAGCAGTACTTC. Protein: CSVMTGLYEQYF.

The chain uses TRBV27 and TRBJ1-2; TRBD1 agrees at 7 bases. The trim removed 5 bases at V and 1 base at J, leaving 4 bases unmatched. This CDR3 spans 14 amino acids. Germline CDR1 and CDR2: MNHEY and SMNVEV (reference sequence). CDR3 region: CASSNRGVNYGYTF. The CDR3 DNA follows: TGTGCCAGCAGTAACAGGGGAGTTAACTATGGCTACACCTTC.

This chain connects TRBV15 to TRBJ2-5, with a tentative D call TRBD1 (6 bases). V was clipped by 5 bases and J by 2 bases, with 12 bases between them. CDR1 LNHNV and CDR2 YYDKDF come from the germline V gene (reference sequence). The CDR3 contains 14 residues. The CDR3 DNA reads as TGTGCCACCAGCCCTCGACAGGATCAAGAGACCCAGTACTTC. This encodes CATSPRQDQETQYF.

The rearrangement joins TRBV15 to TRBJ2-1, with TRBD2 identical over 7 bases. The CDR3 consists of 12 residues. CDR1 and CDR2 (germline): LNHNV, YYDKDF (reference sequence). The V and J ends lost 7 bases and 10 bases, in that order; junction bases with no gene match: 7. The CDR3 sequence is CATILLGGEQFF. The CDR3 bases are TGTGCCACCATACTGTTGGGGGGGGAGCAGTTCTTC. Complete variable domain (other parts from reference TRBV15 and TRBJ2-1): DAMVIQNPRYQVTQFGKPVTLSCSQTLNHNVMYWYQQKSSQAPKLLFHYYDKDFNNEADTPDNFQSRRPNTSFCFLDIRSPGLGDTAMYLCATILLGGEQFFGPGTRLTVL.

The rearrangement uses TRBV4-1 and TRBJ1-5; 7 bases are a match to TRBD1. CDR1 is MGHRA and CDR2 is YSYEKL in the germline V gene. Trimming cost V 3 bases and J 5 bases; bases outside gene matches: 1. This CDR3 comprises 13 residues. CDR3: CASSQGTDQPQHF. The CDR3 DNA sequence: TGCGCCAGCAGCCAGGGGACAGATCAGCCCCAGCATTTT.

This clone was detected once. The V call is TRBV19, the J call TRBJ2-2; D uncertain. The length of the CDR3 is 15 residues. Trimming took off 5 bases at V and 4 bases at J, with 14 bases between the two ends. Germline CDR1 LNHDA, CDR2 SQIVND (reference sequence). The CDR3 loop reads CASSLLRSGTGELFF. The CDR3 region has the DNA TGTGCCAGTAGTCTTTTGCGGTCGGGCACCGGGGAGCTGTTTTTT.

The chain is built from TRBV5-1 and TRBJ2-1; 12 nucleotides align to TRBD2. Germline CDR1 reads SGHRS; CDR2 reads YFSETQ. Germline trimming cut 0 bases from V and 4 bases from J; bases unmatched to any gene: 2. The CDR3 loop spans 16 amino acids. The chain's CDR3 is CASSLGTSGAYNEQFF. As DNA, the CDR3 is TGCGCCAGCAGCTTGGGGACTAGCGGGGCTTACAATGAGCAGTTCTTC. The whole variable domain, filled in from reference TRBV5-1 and TRBJ2-1, reads KAGVTQTPRYLIKTRGQQVTLSCSPISGHRSVSWYQQTPGQGLQFLFEYFSETQRNKGNFPGRFSGRQFSNSRSEMNVSTLELGDSALYLCASSLGTSGAYNEQFFGPGTRLTVL.

The chain couples TRBV7-2 to TRBJ2-6; D call uncertain. The V gene lost 3 bases and the J gene lost 1 base, with 7 bases spanning the gap. CDR3 size: 15 residues. The germline CDR1 and CDR2 sequences are SGHTA and FQGNSA. CDR3 DNA sequence: TGTGCCAGCAGCTTTTTCGGGTCTGGGGCCAACGTCCTGACTTTC. It codes for CASSFFGSGANVLTF.

J is TRBJ2-5 and V is TRBV18, with a weak D call TRBD1 (6 bases). CDR3 length: 14 residues. The V and J ends lost 4 bases and 2 bases respectively, with 11 bases between them. Germline CDR1 reads KGHSH; CDR2 reads LQKENI. CDR3 sequence (DNA): TGTGCCAGCTCACACCGGGACACACAAGAGACCCAGTACTTC. It encodes CASSHRDTQETQYF.

For the CDR3, the DNA is TGTGCCAGCAGTGTGAGGCAGGGGGCGGGTATGCACTATGGCTACACCTTC. Translating it yields CASSVRQGAGMHYGYTF. The V call is TRBV6-1, the J call TRBJ1-2; 8 positions agree with TRBD1. Germline CDR1 MNHNS, CDR2 SASEGT. CDR3 length: 17 amino acids. The trim removed 4 bases at V and 3 bases at J, leaving 13 bases unmatched.

The sample holds a few counts of this clone. The chain recombines TRBV7-2 with TRBJ1-5, with no clear D. This CDR3 has 16 residues. V was cut by 0 bases and J by 0 bases, with 9 bases left in between. Looked up from germline, CDR1 is SGHTA and CDR2 is FQGNSA. The CDR3 reads CASSLALSNSNQPQHF. For the CDR3, the DNA is TGTGCCAGCAGCTTAGCTTTATCTAATAGCAATCAGCCCCAGCATTTT. The whole variable domain, filled in from reference TRBV7-2 and TRBJ1-5, reads GAGVSQSPSNKVTEKGKDVELRCDPISGHTALYWYRQSLGQGLEFLIYFQGNSAPDKSGLPSDRFSAERTGGSVSTLTIQRTQQEDSAVYLCASSLALSNSNQPQHFGDGTRLSIL.

V gene TRBV6-6 combines with J gene TRBJ2-7; 9 nucleotides agree with TRBD2. J lost 6 bases, V lost 8 bases, and 17 bases had no gene match. This CDR3 is 16 amino acids long. Germline V lookup: CDR1 MNHNY, CDR2 SVGAGI (reference sequence). CDR3 bases: TGTGCCAGCGGAAGGCCTGGCGGGAGGGCCTGGCGCGAGCAGTACTTC. It is translated as CASGRPGGRAWREQYF.

The chain couples TRBV2 to TRBJ2-7, with a possible D match to TRBD2 (5 bases). There are 13 residues in the CDR3. Trimming took off 8 bases at V and 3 bases at J, with 14 bases between the two ends. Germline V gene sequence: CDR1 SNHLY, CDR2 FYNNEI. The chain's CDR3 is CASLGSEGYEQYF. CDR3 DNA: TGTGCCAGCTTGGGATCCGAGGGCTACGAGCAGTACTTC.

V usage is TRBV23-1 and J usage is TRBJ1-3; 8 bases align to TRBD1. TRBV23-1 is treated as an ORF (open reading frame) with a function not yet certain. V lost 10 bases to trimming and J lost 0 bases; unmatched junction nucleotides: 17. The CDR3 extends over 18 amino acids. Here the CDR3 DNA reads TGCGCCACCGTCCGGACAGGGCCCTTCTTAAGCTCTGGAAACACCATATATTTT. Translated: CATVRTGPFLSSGNTIYF.

The V gene is TRBV7-6, the J gene TRBJ2-7; tentatively, D is TRBD1 (6 bases). V lost 4 bases to trimming and J lost 4 bases, with 11 bases between them. Germline CDR1 reads SGHVS; CDR2 reads FNYEAQ. CDR3 length equals 13 residues. This CDR3 reads CASSSTGQYEQYF. The CDR3 DNA sequence: TGTGCCAGCAGCTCCACAGGACAGTACGAGCAGTACTTC. Full variable domain (rest looked up from reference TRBV7-6 and TRBJ2-7): GAGVSQSPRYKVTKRGQDVALRCDPISGHVSLYWYRQALGQGPEFLTYFNYEAQQDKSGLPNDRFSAERPEGSISTLTIQRTEQRDSAMYRCASSSTGQYEQYFGPGTRLTVT.

This sequence joins TRBV28 and TRBJ2-7, with TRBD1 matching over 7 bases. The V segment lost 5 bases and the J segment 5 bases; nucleotides outside the gene matches: 9. Germline loops: CDR1 MDHEN, CDR2 SYDVKM. This CDR3 has 14 residues. As DNA, the CDR3 is TGTGCCAGCAGTCACCCTGTGACAGGGCACGAGCAGTACTTC. Amino acid sequence: CASSHPVTGHEQYF. Based on the CDR3 plus reference TRBV28 and TRBJ2-7, the full variable domain is DVKVTQSSRYLVKRTGEKVFLECVQDMDHENMFWYRQDPGLGLRLIYFSYDVKMKEKGDIPEGYSVSREKKERFSLILESASTNQTSMYLCASSHPVTGHEQYFGPGTRLTVT.